The 28 T cell receptor beta chains below were found in one sample sequenced in a study of persistence of HIV-infected CD4 T cells. This nonspecific control used anti-CD3/anti-CD28 bead stimulation of CD4+ T cells. Sorting selected CD4+ T cells upregulating both CD40 ligand and CD69. The immunoSEQ assay was version 4, run in survey mode. The repertoire was sequenced with immunoSEQ multiplex PCR; TCRdb's copy has only in-frame clones and lacks some. The sample holds 40,000 to 45,000 clones, approximately 88% seen once. The antigens these receptors bind are not known. This sample comprised CD4+ T cells sorted from PBMCs after roughly 20-hour stimulation, obtained from a patient who received antiretroviral therapy. All receptors derive from an adult man with HIV who was CMV-seropositive.

The rearrangement joins TRBV6-4 to TRBJ1-2, with D hard to call. V shed 6 bases and J shed 4 bases, with 12 bases lying between them. The CDR3 is 13 residues long. The germline CDR1 and CDR2 sequences are MRHNA and SNTAGT. Here the CDR3 DNA reads TGTGCCAGCAGCCCCGGTCGAAGCTATGGCTACACCTTC. Its protein is CASSPGRSYGYTF.

V gene TRBV5-4 combines with J gene TRBJ2-2, with TRBD2 matching over 13 bases. CDR1 and CDR2 from the germline V gene are SGHNT and YYREEE (reference sequence). This CDR3 region has 17 residues. Trimming took 5 bases from V and 5 from J; bases not matched to a gene: 9. The CDR3 sequence is CASRPGTSGDGTGELFF. For the CDR3, the DNA is TGTGCCAGCAGACCGGGGACTAGCGGGGATGGGACCGGGGAGCTGTTTTTT.

The V gene is TRBV12-3 or TRBV12-4, the J gene TRBJ2-7; D perhaps matches TRBD1 (6 bases). CDR3 size: 13 residues. V lost 6 bases and J lost 4, with 13 bases in between. The CDR3 DNA reads as TGTGCCAGCAGCTCCGGGACACATTACGAGCAGTACTTC. It translates to CASSSGTHYEQYF.

CDR3 in DNA: TGTGCCAGCAGCCAAGCGGGTAGCAATCAGCCCCAGCATTTT. Translating it yields CASSQAGSNQPQHF. This chain joins TRBV3-1 (or the pseudogene TRBV3-2) and TRBJ1-5; D call uncertain. Trimming left V 1 base short and J 0 bases short, with 4 bases between. Germline CDR1 and CDR2: LGHDT and YNNKEL (reference sequence). This CDR3 comprises 14 residues.

The gene calls are TRBV18 and TRBJ1-1, with D possibly matching TRBD1 (5 bases). Germline-derived CDR1 and CDR2 are KGHSH and LQKENI. CDR3 length: 15 residues. The V end lost 2 bases, the J end lost 5 bases, and 15 bases lay between the germline ends. For the CDR3, the DNA is TGTGCCAGCTCACCAAGAGGGTCCCGGGGGACTGAAGCTTTCTTT. Translated: CASSPRGSRGTEAFF.

V gene TRBV19 combines with J gene TRBJ1-5, with a possible D match to TRBD1 (6 bases). Trimming left V 5 bases short and J 6 bases short, with 14 bases between. Germline V gene data show CDR1 as LNHDA and CDR2 as SQIVND (reference sequence). The CDR3 is 14 residues long. CDR3: CASSDSGASQPQHF. The CDR3 DNA is TGTGCCAGTAGTGATTCAGGGGCGAGTCAGCCCCAGCATTTT. Supplemented by reference TRBV19 and TRBJ1-5, the full variable domain reads DGGITQSPKYLFRKEGQNVTLSCEQNLNHDAMYWYRQDPGQGLRLIYYSQIVNDFQKGDIAEGYSVSREKKESFPLTVTSAQKNPTAFYLCASSDSGASQPQHFGDGTRLSIL.

This clone was detected once. J is TRBJ1-6 and V is TRBV6-6; 10 bases align to TRBD1. Germline V gene sequence: CDR1 MNHNY, CDR2 SVGAGI (reference sequence). The CDR3 length is 17 residues. Trimming removed 5 bases from V and 10 bases from J; junction bases left unmatched: 14. The CDR3, as DNA: TGTGCCAGCAGTCAACCTGGGACAGGGGTTATTGGGTCACCCCTCCACTTT. Residues: CASSQPGTGVIGSPLHF.

Written as DNA, the CDR3 is TGTGCCAGCAGCCAGGGACAGCTTGACTATGGCTACACCTTC. As protein: CASSQGQLDYGYTF. The chain links TRBV3-1 (or the pseudogene TRBV3-2) to TRBJ1-2; 7 nucleotides align to TRBD1. Germline CDR1 and CDR2: LGHDT and YNNKEL (reference sequence). J lost 3 bases, V lost 3 bases, and 4 bases had no gene match. CDR3 length equals 14 residues.

V gene TRBV3-1 (or the pseudogene TRBV3-2) combines with J gene TRBJ2-2; D remains ambiguous. The CDR3 totals 13 residues. With 0 bases removed from V and 6 bases from J, the gap between germline ends came to 5 bases. Germline CDR1 is LGHDT and CDR2 is YNNKEL (reference sequence). As DNA, the CDR3 is TGTGCCAGCAGCCAAGAACCCCCCGGGGAGCTGTTTTTT. Encoded protein: CASSQEPPGELFF.

The J gene is TRBJ1-1, the V gene TRBV27, with unresolved D. The CDR3 has 15 amino acids. Trimming shortened V by 3 bases and J by 2 bases, and 13 bases separated the two germline ends. CDR1 and CDR2 from the germline V gene are MNHEY and SMNVEV (reference sequence). For the CDR3, the DNA is TGTGCCAGCAGTTTTAAGCCGATGGATAACACTGAAGCTTTCTTT. This sequence encodes CASSFKPMDNTEAFF.

The chain combines TRBV18 with TRBJ2-1, with TRBD2 matching 8 bases. This CDR3 spans 16 amino acids. J gave up 7 bases and V 0 bases, and 8 bases lay outside the gene matches. Germline-derived CDR1 and CDR2 are KGHSH and LQKENI. CDR3 DNA sequence: TGTGCCAGCTCACCACCGCGGGGGGCCTCGGAGAATGAGCAGTTCTTC. Its translation: CASSPPRGASENEQFF.

The V call is TRBV7-9, the J call TRBJ2-7, with TRBD2 as a possible D gene (6 bases). V dropped 5 bases and J dropped 0 bases, with 11 bases sitting between them. Germline values: CDR1 SEHNR, CDR2 FQNEAQ (reference sequence). The CDR3 sequence is 14 residues long. The CDR3 reads CASSRRGGSYEQYF. The CDR3 bases are TGTGCCAGCAGCCGCCGGGGAGGCTCCTACGAGCAGTACTTC.

This clone was detected once. The rearrangement uses TRBV27 and TRBJ1-6, with 7 nucleotides matching TRBD1. Germline lookup yields CDR1 MNHEY and CDR2 SMNVEV (reference sequence). The CDR3 runs to 15 residues. Unmatched junction bases numbered 3, after V lost 4 bases and J lost 3 bases. DNA of the CDR3: TGTGCCAGCAGTTGGGGACAGATCTATAATTCACCCCTCCACTTT. Its protein is CASSWGQIYNSPLHF.

The CDR3: CASSPRTGEGGYTF. As DNA, the CDR3 is TGTGCCAGCAGTCCCAGGACAGGGGAGGGTGGCTACACCTTC. The V call is TRBV6-5, the J call TRBJ1-2; 9 bases are a match to TRBD1. V lost 5 bases, J lost 7 bases, and 8 bases stayed unmatched. Germline V gene data show CDR1 as MNHEY and CDR2 as SVGAGI. CDR3 length equals 14 residues.

V is TRBV6-6 and J is TRBJ2-1, with 11 bases aligning to TRBD2. The germline CDR1 and CDR2 sequences are MNHNY and SVGAGI (reference sequence). The V gene end was trimmed by 7 bases and the J gene end by 6 bases; junction bases not matched to a gene: 5. This CDR3 region has 14 residues. CDR3 sequence: CASTLSGGANEQFF. The CDR3 DNA sequence: TGTGCCAGCACCCTTAGCGGGGGGGCCAATGAGCAGTTCTTC.

The chain couples TRBV3-1 (or the pseudogene TRBV3-2) to TRBJ1-1, with D unresolved. Trimming left V 6 bases short and J 2 bases short, with 10 bases between. Looked up from germline, CDR1 is LGHDT and CDR2 is YNNKEL (reference sequence). The CDR3 spans 13 residues. The CDR3: CASRRAGNTEAFF. The CDR3 bases are TGTGCCAGCAGACGGGCCGGCAACACTGAAGCTTTCTTT.

CDR3: CATFRLQGKGNQPQHF. The CDR3 nucleotides read TGTGCCACATTCCGTTTACAGGGTAAGGGCAATCAGCCCCAGCATTTT. The chain uses TRBV28 and TRBJ1-5; tentatively, D is TRBD1 (6 bases). The CDR3 extends over 16 amino acids. V dropped 10 bases and J dropped 2 bases, with 21 bases sitting between them. CDR1 is MDHEN and CDR2 is SYDVKM in the germline V gene.

V and J are TRBV6-5 and TRBJ1-2; the D gene is possibly TRBD1 (5 bases). CDR1 and CDR2 (germline): MNHEY, SVGAGI. The V end was cut by 8 bases, the J end by 5 bases, with 15 bases between. The CDR3 length is 13 residues. CDR3 protein: CASALGRNYGYTF. CDR3 sequence (DNA): TGTGCCAGCGCCTTGGGACGGAATTATGGCTACACCTTC.

The chain couples TRBV28 to TRBJ1-1; possible D gene TRBD1, 5 bases. CDR3 length equals 16 residues. Trimming cost V 2 bases and J 4 bases, with 17 bases left between them. Germline values: CDR1 MDHEN, CDR2 SYDVKM. The CDR3 region is CASSLRGKTRGTEAFF. The CDR3 nucleotides read TGTGCCAGCAGTTTACGGGGGAAAACTAGGGGCACTGAAGCTTTCTTT. Full variable domain (rest looked up from reference TRBV28 and TRBJ1-1): DVKVTQSSRYLVKRTGEKVFLECVQDMDHENMFWYRQDPGLGLRLIYFSYDVKMKEKGDIPEGYSVSREKKERFSLILESASTNQTSMYLCASSLRGKTRGTEAFFGQGTRLTVV.

The chain employs TRBV2 and TRBJ1-2; 7 nucleotides agree with TRBD1. This CDR3 spans 13 amino acids. The V gene end was trimmed by 4 bases and the J gene end by 5 bases; junction bases not matched to a gene: 4. The germline CDR1 and CDR2 sequences are SNHLY and FYNNEI. The CDR3 is CASSGDRAYGYTF. The CDR3 DNA reads as TGTGCCAGCAGTGGAGACAGGGCTTATGGCTACACCTTC.

The chain is built from TRBV7-8 and TRBJ1-5; 9 bases fit TRBD1. The CDR3 runs 15 residues. The junction had 8 bases not matched to a gene; V was cut back by 4 bases and J by 7 bases. Germline V gene sequence: CDR1 SGHVS, CDR2 FQNEAQ. The CDR3 bases are TGTGCCAGCAGCTCGGACAGGGGAGGTAAACAGCCCCAGCATTTT. Translating gives CASSSDRGGKQPQHF.

This chain uses TRBV5-6 with TRBJ1-1; D uncertain. The CDR3 loop spans 15 amino acids. V lost 4 bases and J lost 3, with 16 bases in between. In germline, CDR1 is SGHDT, CDR2 YYEEEE. CDR3 residues: CASSSGKRWDTEAFF. CDR3 DNA: TGTGCCAGCAGCAGCGGAAAGAGGTGGGACACTGAAGCTTTCTTT.

The chain is built from TRBV10-3 and TRBJ2-7; possibly TRBD2 for D (6 bases). This CDR3 region has 15 residues. V was clipped by 4 bases and J by 0 bases, with 13 bases between them. Per germline, CDR1 ENHRY and CDR2 SYGVKD. CDR3 in amino acids: CAISASSVSSYEQYF. The CDR3 DNA sequence: TGTGCCATCAGTGCCTCTAGCGTTAGCTCCTACGAGCAGTACTTC.

The chain has TRBV3-1 (or the pseudogene TRBV3-2) and TRBJ1-3; D is unresolved. The germline V and J ends were trimmed by 4 bases and 0 bases, with 10 bases remaining between them. This CDR3 spans 15 amino acids. Germline-derived CDR1 and CDR2 are LGHDT and YNNKEL (reference sequence). The CDR3 here is CASSPTMASGNTIYF. The CDR3 nucleotides read TGTGCCAGCAGCCCTACGATGGCCTCTGGAAACACCATATATTTT.

The rearrangement uses TRBV29-1 and TRBJ1-2; D not certain. The V gene lost 7 bases and the J gene lost 6 bases, with 15 bases spanning the gap. This CDR3 has 12 residues. The V gene's germline CDR1 is SQVTM and CDR2 ANQGSEA. The CDR3 coding sequence is TGCAGCGCCGGCGGGCAATCTGATGGCTACACCTTC. Encoded protein: CSAGGQSDGYTF.

J is TRBJ2-1 and V is TRBV6-4; 9 nucleotides align to TRBD1. The CDR3 loop spans 15 amino acids. The V gene's germline CDR1 is MRHNA and CDR2 SNTAGT. V lost 6 bases, J lost 6 bases, and 9 bases stayed unmatched. CDR3 coding DNA: TGTGCCAGCAGGATGACAGGGGGTGTGAGCAATGAGCAGTTCTTC. It yields the protein CASRMTGGVSNEQFF.

The genes are TRBV4-1 and TRBJ2-2; 10 positions match TRBD1. Germline V gives CDR1 MGHRA, CDR2 YSYEKL. V lost 0 bases, J lost 5 bases, and 0 bases stayed unmatched. The CDR3 consists of 15 residues. CDR3 nucleotide sequence: TGCGCCAGCAGCCAAGAGGACAGGGGGACCGGGGAGCTGTTTTTT. Residues: CASSQEDRGTGELFF.

The chain combines TRBV5-4 with TRBJ1-1; possible D gene TRBD1, 6 bases. V was pared by 1 base and J by 5 bases, with 9 bases between. The CDR3 covers 13 residues. Looked up from germline, CDR1 is SGHNT and CDR2 is YYREEE (reference sequence). CDR3 loop: CASSLNRETEAFF. DNA for the CDR3: TGTGCCAGCAGCTTGAACAGGGAAACTGAAGCTTTCTTT.